These 3 T cell receptor beta chains were sequenced from one sample in a study of cytomegalovirus exposure and HLA in healthy donors. Here immunoSEQ multiplex PCR was the method, and the copy in TCRdb shows in-frame clones only, minus some. The table has about 73,000 clones, around 95% seen once. The sample comprised PBMCs. The receptors originated from a man aged 18 to 29 in good health and CMV-seronegative.

The count of this clone is one. This sequence joins TRBV2 and TRBJ1-1, with 10 bases that match TRBD1. CDR3 size: 15 residues. The V and J ends lost 6 bases and 4 bases, in that order; junction bases with no gene match: 8. Germline CDR1 reads SNHLY; CDR2 reads FYNNEI. The CDR3 protein is CASRDRTGGGTEAFF. The CDR3 DNA follows: TGTGCCAGCAGAGATAGGACAGGGGGAGGCACTGAAGCTTTCTTT.

This chain uses TRBV11-2 with TRBJ2-5, with D possibly being TRBD2 (6 bases). V shed 2 bases and J shed 1 base, with 14 bases lying between them. The CDR3 loop spans 16 amino acids. Germline values: CDR1 SGHAT, CDR2 FQNNGV. The CDR3 region has the DNA TGTGCCAGCAGCTTACGCCCCGGGGGAAGCCAAGAGACCCAGTACTTC. Protein product: CASSLRPGGSQETQYF. Full variable domain (rest looked up from reference TRBV11-2 and TRBJ2-5): EAGVAQSPRYKIIEKRQSVAFWCNPISGHATLYWYQQILGQGPKLLIQFQNNGVVDDSQLPKDRFSAERLKGVDSTLKIQPAKLEDSAVYLCASSLRPGGSQETQYFGPGTRLLVL.

The V and J genes are TRBV21-1 and TRBJ2-1; the table assigns TRBD1, which was not confirmed against the DNA. TRBV21-1 is described as a pseudogene. The CDR3 is 13 residues long. The CDR3 reads CARDRDLYNEQFF. As DNA, the CDR3 is TGTGCCAGGGACAGGGATCTATACAATGAGCAGTTCTTC.